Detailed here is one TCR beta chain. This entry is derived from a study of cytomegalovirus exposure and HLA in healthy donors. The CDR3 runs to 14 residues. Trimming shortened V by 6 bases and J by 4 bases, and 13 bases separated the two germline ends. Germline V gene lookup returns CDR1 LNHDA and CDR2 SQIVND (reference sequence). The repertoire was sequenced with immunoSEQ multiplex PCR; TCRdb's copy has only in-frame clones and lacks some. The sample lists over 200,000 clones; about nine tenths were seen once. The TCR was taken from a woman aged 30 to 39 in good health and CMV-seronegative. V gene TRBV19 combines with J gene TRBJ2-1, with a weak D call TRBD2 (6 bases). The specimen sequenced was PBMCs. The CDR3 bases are TGTGCCAGTAGGGTGTTAGCGGAATACAATGAGCAGTTCTTC. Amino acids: CASRVLAEYNEQFF.